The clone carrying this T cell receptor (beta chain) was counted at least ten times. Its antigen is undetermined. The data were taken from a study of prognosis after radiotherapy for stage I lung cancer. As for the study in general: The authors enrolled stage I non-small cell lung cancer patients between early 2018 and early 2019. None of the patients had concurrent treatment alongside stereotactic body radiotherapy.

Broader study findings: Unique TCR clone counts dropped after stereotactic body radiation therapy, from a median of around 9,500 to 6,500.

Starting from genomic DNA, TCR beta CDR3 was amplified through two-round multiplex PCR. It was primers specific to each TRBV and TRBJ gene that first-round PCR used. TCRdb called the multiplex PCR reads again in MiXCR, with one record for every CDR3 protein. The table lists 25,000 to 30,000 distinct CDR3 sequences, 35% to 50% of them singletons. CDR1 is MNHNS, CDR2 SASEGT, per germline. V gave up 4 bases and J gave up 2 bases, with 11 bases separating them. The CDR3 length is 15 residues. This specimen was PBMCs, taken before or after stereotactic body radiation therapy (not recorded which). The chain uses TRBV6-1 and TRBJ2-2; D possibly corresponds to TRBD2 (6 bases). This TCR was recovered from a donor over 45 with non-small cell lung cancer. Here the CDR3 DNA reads TGTGCCAGCAGTGGCCTGACTAGTAACACCGGGGAGCTGTTTTTT. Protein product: CASSGLTSNTGELFF.